These T cell receptor beta chains were read from a single sample in a study of cytomegalovirus exposure and HLA in healthy donors. Some clones are missing from TCRdb's copy, which holds only in-frame ones; the method was immunoSEQ multiplex PCR. The data show around 100,000 clones, 82% seen once. Sample: PBMCs. The receptors originated from a man aged 25 to 40 in good health and CMV-seropositive. The CDR3 runs from the conserved cysteine through the conserved F or W. D genes are given only for firm matches. Size is omitted from some rows. Given values are once, few, many or a class for expanded clones.

V	J	D	size	DNA	CDR3
TRBV30	TRBJ1-1	.	.	TGTGCCTGGAGTGCATACAGGGAAGCTTTCTTT	CAWSAYREAFF
TRBV6-4	TRBJ2-7	TRBD1	.	TGTGCCAGCACCACCCGGGACAGCGGACTTTACGAGCAGTACTTC	CASTTRDSGLYEQYF
TRBV25-1	TRBJ2-1	TRBD2	once	TGTGCCAGCGCAAACCACGGGGGGTACAATGAGCAGTTCTTC	CASANHGGYNEQFF
TRBV7-8	TRBJ1-1	.	few	TGTGCCAGCAGCCCCCTAGGTAACACTGAAGCTTTCTTT	CASSPLGNTEAFF
TRBV2	TRBJ1-4	.	.	TGTGCCAGCAGTGACTCGACAGGTGGTGGAGAAAAACTGTTTTTT	CASSDSTGGGEKLFF
TRBV10-3	TRBJ2-5	.	few	TGTGCCATCAGTGACGGGAGTGGGGAAATCCAAGAGACCCAGTACTTC	CAISDGSGEIQETQYF
TRBV4-1	TRBJ1-3	.	few	TGCGCCAGCAGCACACTTACAGGTCCTGGAAACACCATATATTTT	CASSTLTGPGNTIYF
TRBV13	TRBJ1-4	.	.	TGTGCCAGCAGCTTACTTGGGCCGTCTGAAAAACTGTTTTTT	CASSLLGPSEKLFF
TRBV6-6	TRBJ2-2	.	once	TGTGCCAGCAGGCGCTCCAACGCTTACCCCGGGGAGCTGTTTTTT	CASRRSNAYPGELFF
TRBV7-8	TRBJ2-1	TRBD2	.	TGTGCCAGCAGCTTAGCTCATCGGGAGGGCCTTTCCTATGAGCAGTTCTTC	CASSLAHREGLSYEQFF
TRBV6-1	TRBJ1-2	TRBD1	once	TGTGCCAGCAGTCCCCCAGGGGGTCTTGGCTACACCTTC	CASSPPGGLGYTF
TRBV7-9	TRBJ1-2	TRBD1	.	TGTGCCAGCAGTATTAGACAGGGGGTAATCTATGGCTACACCTTC	CASSIRQGVIYGYTF
TRBV11-2	TRBJ1-3	.	.	TGTGCCAGCAGCTTAGAGGCGGCTGGAAACACCATATATTTT	CASSLEAAGNTIYF
TRBV10-3	TRBJ1-2	.	.	TGTGCCATCAGTGAGTCGTCCACACCTAGGGGTACTAACTATGGCTACACCTTC	CAISESSTPRGTNYGYTF
TRBV5-1	TRBJ2-2	.	few	TGCGCCAGCAGCTTACTGGAGCAAAACACCGGGGAGCTGTTTTTT	CASSLLEQNTGELFF
TRBV25-1	TRBJ2-7	TRBD2	.	TGTGCCAGCAGCGAGCGGGGGACGTCCTACGAGCAGTACTTC	CASSERGTSYEQYF
TRBV5-5	TRBJ2-2	TRBD2	.	TGTGCCAGCAGCTTCGGCGGGGGTATCAACACCGGGGAGCTGTTTTTT	CASSFGGGINTGELFF
TRBV15	TRBJ1-4	.	.	TGTGCCACCAGCGGGGGGGAGGGGGGTAGTGAAAAACTGTTTTTT	CATSGGEGGSEKLFF
TRBV18	TRBJ1-2	TRBD1	.	TGTGCCAGCTCACTCCTAAACAGGGGTAACAACTATGGCTACACCTTC	CASSLLNRGNNYGYTF
TRBV5-1	TRBJ1-5	.	.	TGCGCCAGCAGCTTCAGGGGAGGCAATCAGCCCCAGCATTTT	CASSFRGGNQPQHF
TRBV7-2	TRBJ1-5	.	.	TGTGCCAGCAGCTTAAGGGAGGACCAGCCCCAGCATTTT	CASSLREDQPQHF
TRBV7-3	TRBJ2-7	TRBD2	.	TGTGCCAGCAGCTTAACGTCCAGCGGGGGGGCGTACGAGCAGTACTTC	CASSLTSSGGAYEQYF
TRBV2	TRBJ1-1	.	.	TGTGCCAGCAATACCGCGGGGGGAGACACTGAAGCTTTCTTT	CASNTAGGDTEAFF
TRBV29-1	TRBJ1-1	.	few	TGCAGCGTTGCTCCGCTACGGAACACTGAAGCTTTCTTT	CSVAPLRNTEAFF
TRBV29-1	TRBJ2-1	TRBD2	once	TGCAGCGTGGCTCAGGGACTAACCCGTAATGAGCAGTTCTTC	CSVAQGLTRNEQFF
TRBV6-5	TRBJ2-7	.	.	TGTGCCAGCAGGCCGACAATGCCCTACGAGCAGTACTTC	CASRPTMPYEQYF
TRBV6-1	TRBJ1-1	.	.	TGTGCCAGCAGTGACAACAGGGTAGTCACTGAAGCTTTCTTT	CASSDNRVVTEAFF
TRBV14	TRBJ2-5	.	.	TGTGCCAGCAGCCAAGAACTGGGGGCACCGACGGAGACCCAGTACTTC	CASSQELGAPTETQYF
TRBV29-1	TRBJ2-1	.	.	TGCAGCGTGAGGGTAGGGGGAAAAAATGAGCAGTTCTTC	CSVRVGGKNEQFF
TRBV7-7	TRBJ2-3	TRBD2	.	TGTGCCAGCAGCCAACGGGGGGGGACAGATACGCAGTATTTT	CASSQRGGTDTQYF
TRBV21-1	TRBJ1-5	.	.	TGTGCCAGCAGCAAAGGGGAGGGAAAGGAGAGCAATCAGCCCCAGCATTTT	CASSKGEGKESNQPQHF
TRBV19	TRBJ1-1	.	.	TGTGCCAGTCGTCCCAGACAGTTCGGAGCCATAGATGAAGCTTTCTTT	CASRPRQFGAIDEAFF
TRBV13	TRBJ2-5	TRBD2	.	TGTGCCAGCAGCTTAGCAGCGGGGGGACAAGAGACCCAGTACTTC	CASSLAAGGQETQYF
TRBV7-3	TRBJ2-2	.	once	TGTGCCAGCAGCTCCGCGAACACCGGGGAGCTGTTTTTT	CASSSANTGELFF
TRBV11-3	TRBJ2-7	TRBD2	.	TGTGCCAGCAGCTTAGATGGCGCCCGAGCGGGGGGGGCCGAGCAGTACTTC	CASSLDGARAGGAEQYF
TRBV19	TRBJ2-7	.	.	TGTGCCTCAAAACGGCTAGGCGCTACCGAGCAGTACTTC	CASKRLGATEQYF
TRBV5-1	TRBJ1-2	TRBD1	.	TGCGCCAGCAGCGGGGACAGTCATAACTATGGCTACACCTTC	CASSGDSHNYGYTF
TRBV11-3	TRBJ2-2	.	.	TGTGCCAGCAGCCCTAACGGGGCAGGGGTAGCCGGGGAGCTGTTTTTT	CASSPNGAGVAGELFF
TRBV6-6	TRBJ1-2	.	.	TGTGCCAGCAGTTACTCGATGGACACCCTCTATGGCTACACCTTC	CASSYSMDTLYGYTF
TRBV14	TRBJ2-5	.	.	TGTGCCAGCAGCCGAAGTCTGGGCGGGATATACCAAGAGACCCAGTACTTC	CASSRSLGGIYQETQYF